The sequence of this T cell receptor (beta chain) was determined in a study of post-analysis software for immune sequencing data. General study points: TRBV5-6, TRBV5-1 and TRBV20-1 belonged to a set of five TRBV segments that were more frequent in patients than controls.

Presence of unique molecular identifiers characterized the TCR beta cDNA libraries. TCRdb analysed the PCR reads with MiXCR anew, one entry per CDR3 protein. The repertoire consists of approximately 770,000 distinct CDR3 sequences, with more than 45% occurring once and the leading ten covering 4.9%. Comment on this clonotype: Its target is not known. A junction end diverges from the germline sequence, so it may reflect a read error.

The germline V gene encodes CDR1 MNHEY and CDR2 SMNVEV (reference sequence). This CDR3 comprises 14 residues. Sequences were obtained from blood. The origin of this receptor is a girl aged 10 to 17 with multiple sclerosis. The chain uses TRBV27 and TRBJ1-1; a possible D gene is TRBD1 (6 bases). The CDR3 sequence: CVSSVRGGNTEAFF. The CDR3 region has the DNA TGTGTCAGCAGTGTACGAGGGGGGAACACTGAAGCTTTCTTT.